This T cell receptor beta chain is drawn from a study of cytomegalovirus exposure and HLA in healthy donors. About the study: Counted in an early data release were tens of millions of unique TCRs from HLA-typed donors.

The PCR contained 60 Vbeta and 13 Jbeta primers. Libraries were prepared by immunoSEQ multiplex PCR; TCRdb keeps only in-frame clonotypes and omits some of them. The table records about 84,000 clones, 63% of them present only once. Donors sampled were nominally healthy, though unrecorded immune exposures were likely. For this clone: Its antigen is as yet unknown.

The study, taken as a whole, reports: Usually a TCR sequence was rare, but some public TCRs were found in many donors. A later analysis associated 15,000 to 20,000 TCR beta sequences with HLA alleles at a 0.05 false discovery rate.

The CDR3 spans 14 residues. Germline V gene sequence: CDR1 SGHVS, CDR2 FNYEAQ. V dropped 5 bases and J dropped 13; count of bases not matched to a gene: 10. The chain has TRBV7-6 and TRBJ1-4; 10 positions match TRBD1. Sequencing was carried out using PBMCs. The clonotype was recovered from a woman aged 40 to 55 in good health and CMV-seropositive. The CDR3 DNA is TGTGCCAGCAGCCCAGCCCGGGACAGGGGAGGACTGTTTTTT. Amino acid sequence: CASSPARDRGGLFF.